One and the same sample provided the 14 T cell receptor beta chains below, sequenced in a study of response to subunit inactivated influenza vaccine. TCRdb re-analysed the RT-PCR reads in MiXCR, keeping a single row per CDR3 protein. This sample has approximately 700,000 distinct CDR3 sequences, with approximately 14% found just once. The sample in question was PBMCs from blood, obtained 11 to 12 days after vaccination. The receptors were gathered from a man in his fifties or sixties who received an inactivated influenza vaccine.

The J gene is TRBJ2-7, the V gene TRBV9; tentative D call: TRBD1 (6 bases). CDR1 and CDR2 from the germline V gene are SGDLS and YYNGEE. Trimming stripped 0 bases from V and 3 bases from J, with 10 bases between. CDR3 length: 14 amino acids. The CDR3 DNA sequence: TGTGCCAGCAGCGTAGGAGGACAGAACTACGAGCAGTACTTC. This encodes CASSVGGQNYEQYF. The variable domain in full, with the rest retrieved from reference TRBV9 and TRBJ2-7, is DSGVTQTPKHLITATGQRVTLRCSPRSGDLSVYWYQQSLDQGLQFLIQYYNGEERAKGNILERFSAQQFPDLHSELNLSSLELGDSALYFCASSVGGQNYEQYFGPGTRLTVT.

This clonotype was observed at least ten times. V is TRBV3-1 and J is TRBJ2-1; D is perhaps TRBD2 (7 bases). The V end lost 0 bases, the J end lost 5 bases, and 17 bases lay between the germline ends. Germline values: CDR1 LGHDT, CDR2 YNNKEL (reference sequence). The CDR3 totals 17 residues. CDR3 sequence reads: CASSQDLGGPANNEQFF. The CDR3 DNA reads TGTGCCAGCAGCCAAGATCTCGGGGGGCCCGCCAACAATGAGCAGTTCTTC.

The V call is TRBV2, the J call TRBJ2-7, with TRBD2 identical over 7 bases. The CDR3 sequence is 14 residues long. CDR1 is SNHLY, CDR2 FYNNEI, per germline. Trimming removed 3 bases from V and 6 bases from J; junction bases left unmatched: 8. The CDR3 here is CASSDFAGVFEQYF. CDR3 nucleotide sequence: TGTGCCAGCAGTGATTTTGCGGGGGTCTTCGAGCAGTACTTC.

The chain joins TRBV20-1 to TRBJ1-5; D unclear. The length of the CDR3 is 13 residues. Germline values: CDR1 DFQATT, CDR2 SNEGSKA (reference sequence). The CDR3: CSATRGNNQPQHF. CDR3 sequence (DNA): TGCAGCGCAACACGAGGAAACAATCAGCCCCAGCATTTT.

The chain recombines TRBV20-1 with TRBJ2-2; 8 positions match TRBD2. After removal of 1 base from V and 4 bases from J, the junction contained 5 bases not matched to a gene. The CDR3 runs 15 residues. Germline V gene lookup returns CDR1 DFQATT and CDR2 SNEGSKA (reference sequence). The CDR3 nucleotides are TGCAGTGCTAGAGTTGCACGGGGGGGCACCGGGGAGCTGTTTTTT. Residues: CSARVARGGTGELFF.

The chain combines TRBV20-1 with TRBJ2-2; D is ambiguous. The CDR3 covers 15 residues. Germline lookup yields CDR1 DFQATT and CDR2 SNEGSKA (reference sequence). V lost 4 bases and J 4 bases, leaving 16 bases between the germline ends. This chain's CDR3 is CSAIVRPNGTGELFF. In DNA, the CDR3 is TGCAGTGCTATTGTCCGGCCGAACGGCACCGGGGAGCTGTTTTTT.

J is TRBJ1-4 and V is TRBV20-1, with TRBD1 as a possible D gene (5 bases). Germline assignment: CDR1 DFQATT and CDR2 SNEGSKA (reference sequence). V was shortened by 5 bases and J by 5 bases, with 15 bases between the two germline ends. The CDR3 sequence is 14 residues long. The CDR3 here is CSARRDRANEKLFF. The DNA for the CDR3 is TGCAGTGCTCGCCGGGACCGCGCGAATGAAAAACTGTTTTTT.

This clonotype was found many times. In DNA, the CDR3 is TGTGCCAGCAGCTTTGGGACAGGGCCCGAGCAGTACTTC. This gives the protein CASSFGTGPEQYF. This sequence joins TRBV7-9 and TRBJ2-7, with TRBD1 identical over 9 bases. After removal of 3 bases from V and 6 bases from J, the junction contained 3 bases not matched to a gene. Germline CDR1 and CDR2: SEHNR and FQNEAQ (reference sequence). The CDR3 consists of 13 residues.

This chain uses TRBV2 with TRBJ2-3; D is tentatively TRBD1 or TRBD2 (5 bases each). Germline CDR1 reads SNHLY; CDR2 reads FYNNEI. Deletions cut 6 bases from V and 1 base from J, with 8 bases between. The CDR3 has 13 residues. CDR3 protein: CASRTGRTDTQYF. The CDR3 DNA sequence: TGTGCCAGCAGGACGGGGCGCACAGATACGCAGTATTTT.

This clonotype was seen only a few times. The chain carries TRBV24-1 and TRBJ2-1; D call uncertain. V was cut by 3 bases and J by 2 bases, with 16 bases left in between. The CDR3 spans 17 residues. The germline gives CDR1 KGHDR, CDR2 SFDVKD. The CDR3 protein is CATSDPAVAQTYNEQFF. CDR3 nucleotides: TGTGCCACCAGTGATCCCGCCGTTGCGCAGACCTACAATGAGCAGTTCTTC.

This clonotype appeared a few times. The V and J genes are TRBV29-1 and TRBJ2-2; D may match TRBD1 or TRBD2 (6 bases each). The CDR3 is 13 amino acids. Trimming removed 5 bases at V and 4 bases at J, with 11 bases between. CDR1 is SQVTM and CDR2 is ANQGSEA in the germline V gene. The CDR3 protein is CSVWGAGTGELFF. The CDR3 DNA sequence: TGCAGCGTTTGGGGGGCGGGCACCGGGGAGCTGTTTTTT.

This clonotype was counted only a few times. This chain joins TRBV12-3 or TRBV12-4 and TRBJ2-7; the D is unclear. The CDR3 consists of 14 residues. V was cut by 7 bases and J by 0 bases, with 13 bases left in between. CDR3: CASKKDGSSYEQYF. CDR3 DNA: TGTGCCAGCAAGAAGGACGGAAGCTCCTACGAGCAGTACTTC.

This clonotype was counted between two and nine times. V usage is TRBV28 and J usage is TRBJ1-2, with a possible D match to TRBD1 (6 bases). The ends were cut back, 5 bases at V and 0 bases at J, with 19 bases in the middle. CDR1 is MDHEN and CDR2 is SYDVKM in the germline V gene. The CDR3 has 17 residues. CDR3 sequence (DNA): TGTGCCAGCAGTCCATCGGGGCAGGGGCGGACTAACTATGGCTACACCTTC. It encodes CASSPSGQGRTNYGYTF.

CDR3 amino acids: CASSQKAPGLIYNEQFF. Written as DNA, the CDR3 is TGCGCCAGCAGCCAGAAGGCCCCGGGACTGATATACAATGAGCAGTTCTTC. V gene TRBV4-1 combines with J gene TRBJ2-1, with D possibly TRBD2 on 6 matching bases. The V gene's germline CDR1 is MGHRA and CDR2 YSYEKL. Trimming removed 3 bases from V and 4 bases from J, with 19 bases in between. CDR3 size: 17 residues.